Sample share makes the clone carrying this T cell receptor beta chain medium-sized (0.01 to 0.1%). Its target is not known. Libraries were prepared by immunoSEQ multiplex PCR; TCRdb keeps only in-frame clonotypes and omits some of them. Of 3,000 or so clones listed, over 15% are singletons. The data derive from a study of T cells in localized non-small cell lung cancer. Findings and limits, study-wide: Uninvolved adjacent lung had higher T cell clonality than tumor and all other tissues. Heterogeneity stays possible, as sequencing covered only one tumor region. Within adjacent lung there appeared a median 57 of the top 100 tumor clones. Higher blood T cell density went with longer overall survival.

The CDR3 consists of 16 residues. With 3 bases clipped from V and 7 bases from J, the junction kept 8 bases outside the gene matches. CDR1 and CDR2 (germline): SGHNT, YENEEA. The sequencing here drew on lung tumor tissue, taken before any cancer treatment. The rearrangement joins TRBV11-3 to TRBJ2-2; 10 nucleotides line up with TRBD2. This sequence originates from a man between 40 and 69 years old with stage I squamous cell lung carcinoma. The CDR3 DNA is TGTGCCAGCAGCTTGGTTGCTAGCGGGGGAGACGGGGAGCTGTTTTTT. Its translation: CASSLVASGGDGELFF.